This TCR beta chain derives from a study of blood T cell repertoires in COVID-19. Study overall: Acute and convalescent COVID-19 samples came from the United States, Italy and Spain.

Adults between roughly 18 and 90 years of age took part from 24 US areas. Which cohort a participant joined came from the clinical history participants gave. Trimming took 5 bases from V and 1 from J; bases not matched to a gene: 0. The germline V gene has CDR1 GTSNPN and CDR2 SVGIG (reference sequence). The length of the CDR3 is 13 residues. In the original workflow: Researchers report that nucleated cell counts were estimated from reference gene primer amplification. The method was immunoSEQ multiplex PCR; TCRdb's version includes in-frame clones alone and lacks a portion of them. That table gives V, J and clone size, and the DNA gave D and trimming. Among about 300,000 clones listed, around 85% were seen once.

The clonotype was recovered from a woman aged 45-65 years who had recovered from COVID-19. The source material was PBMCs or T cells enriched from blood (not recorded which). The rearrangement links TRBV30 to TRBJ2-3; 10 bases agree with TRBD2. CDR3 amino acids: CAWGLAGTDTQYF. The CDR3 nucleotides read TGTGCCTGGGGACTAGCGGGCACAGATACGCAGTATTTT.